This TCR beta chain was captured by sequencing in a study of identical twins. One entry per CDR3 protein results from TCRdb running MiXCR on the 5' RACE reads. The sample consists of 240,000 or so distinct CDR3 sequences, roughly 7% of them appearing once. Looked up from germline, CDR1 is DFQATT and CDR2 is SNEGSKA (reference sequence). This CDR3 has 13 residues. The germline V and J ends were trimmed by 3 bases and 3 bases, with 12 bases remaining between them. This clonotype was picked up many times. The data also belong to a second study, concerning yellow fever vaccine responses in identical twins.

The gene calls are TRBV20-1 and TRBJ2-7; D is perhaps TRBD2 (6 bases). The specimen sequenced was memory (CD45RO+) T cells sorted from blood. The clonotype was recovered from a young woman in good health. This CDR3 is CSASAGPSYEQYF. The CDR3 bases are TGCAGTGCTAGCGCGGGACCCAGCTACGAGCAGTACTTC.